A single sample gave rise to the 27 T cell receptor beta chains below, sequenced in a study of blood T cells in healthy people across ages. A second PCR, run for roughly 7 to 11 cycles, used a sample-barcoded 5' primer plus a J-beta primer mix. TCRdb passed the 5' RACE reads through MiXCR, listing each CDR3 protein once. Of 1.6 million or so distinct CDR3 sequences listed, around 36% are singletons. Material for sequencing was blood. Receptors were obtained from a woman under 40 in good health.

This clonotype was observed a few times. V usage is TRBV7-3 and J usage is TRBJ2-5, with D perhaps matching TRBD1 (5 bases). This CDR3 is built from 14 residues. Deletions cut 5 bases from V and 5 bases from J, with 15 bases between. From germline, CDR1 is SGHTA and CDR2 FQGTGA. The CDR3 region has the DNA TGTGCCAGCAGCGCAGGGCCTCCAGCGGAGACCCAGTACTTC. Translated, it gives CASSAGPPAETQYF.

This clonotype was seen only a few times. V gene TRBV7-8 combines with J gene TRBJ2-5; D may be TRBD1 or TRBD2 (6 bases each). The V gene's germline CDR1 is SGHVS and CDR2 FQNEAQ. The length of the CDR3 is 15 residues. Trimming pared 3 bases from V and 5 bases from J, leaving 16 bases between. In DNA form, the CDR3 reads TGTGCCAGCAGCTTTGGGGGGCCCCCCCACGAGACCCAGTACTTC. As protein: CASSFGGPPHETQYF.

This clonotype appeared a few times. The V gene is TRBV27, the J gene TRBJ2-5; D is uncertain. The J call is doubtful: the DNA matches TRBJ2-7 better. The CDR3 extends over 13 amino acids. Germline-derived CDR1 and CDR2 are MNHEY and SMNVEV (reference sequence). Written as DNA, the CDR3 is TGTGCCAGCAGACCGCGGCCGGGTTCCGAGCAGTACTTC. This gives the protein CASRPRPGSEQYF.

This clonotype was detected only a few times. The chain employs TRBV4-1 and TRBJ2-7; 7 nucleotides line up with TRBD1. Germline lookup yields CDR1 MGHRA and CDR2 YSYEKL. The length of the CDR3 is 15 residues. Germline trimming cut 0 bases from V and 3 bases from J; bases unmatched to any gene: 5. The CDR3 spells CASSQEFGTVYEQYF. CDR3 nucleotide sequence: TGCGCCAGCAGCCAAGAGTTCGGGACAGTCTACGAGCAGTACTTC.

The rearrangement links TRBV12-3 or TRBV12-4 to TRBJ1-2; D possibly corresponds to TRBD1 (6 bases). Between the trimmed V and J ends, which lost 5 bases and 7 bases, there was a span of 20 bases. This CDR3 has 15 residues. CDR3 nucleotide sequence: TGTGCCAGCAGTACTCCCGGGGGGCAGGCTAGTGGCTACACCTTC. Protein: CASSTPGGQASGYTF.

This clonotype came up a few times. The rearrangement joins TRBV7-9 to TRBJ2-1; 8 bases map to TRBD2. Germline values: CDR1 SEHNR, CDR2 FQNEAQ (reference sequence). The CDR3 runs to 14 residues. The junction had 6 bases not matched to a gene; V was cut back by 5 bases and J by 6 bases. For the CDR3, the DNA is TGTGCCAGCAGCCGGGGGGGGGTAAGCAATGAGCAGTTCTTC. Its translation: CASSRGGVSNEQFF.

The V gene is TRBV20-1, the J gene TRBJ1-1, with D maybe TRBD1 (5 bases). The germline V and J ends were trimmed by 2 bases and 1 base, with 8 bases remaining between them. The CDR3 runs to 13 residues. Looked up from germline, CDR1 is DFQATT and CDR2 is SNEGSKA (reference sequence). The CDR3 sequence: CSARMGPNTEAFF. CDR3 sequence (DNA): TGCAGTGCTAGAATGGGGCCGAACACTGAAGCTTTCTTT.

The sample holds a few counts of this clonotype. The chain is built from TRBV20-1 and TRBJ1-1; D ambiguous. CDR1 and CDR2 (germline): DFQATT, SNEGSKA (reference sequence). The CDR3 spans 15 residues. Between the trimmed V and J ends, which lost 1 base and 0 bases, there was a span of 12 bases. Here the CDR3 reads CSARGPDLMNTEAFF. The CDR3 region has the DNA TGCAGTGCTAGAGGCCCAGACTTAATGAACACTGAAGCTTTCTTT.

Note on this clonotype: A much bigger clone sits one base away, suggesting this may be a read error. The chain joins TRBV5-1 to TRBJ1-2; D is uncertain. Per the germline V gene, CDR1 is SGHRS and CDR2 is YFSETQ. The CDR3 has 13 amino acids. V was trimmed by 5 bases and J by 8 bases, leaving 16 bases between them. The CDR3 spells CASSQDAAEGYTF. The CDR3 bases are TGCGCCAGCAGTCAAGACGCGGCAGAGGGCTACACCTTC.

The chain recombines TRBV28 with TRBJ2-2; TRBD1 agrees at 7 bases. The germline gives CDR1 MDHEN, CDR2 SYDVKM. The CDR3 is 15 amino acids. V gave up 7 bases and J gave up 1 base; unmatched junction bases: 6. CDR3 protein: CASNSGTENTGELFF. The CDR3 coding sequence is TGTGCCAGCAATTCCGGGACAGAGAACACCGGGGAGCTGTTTTTT.

This clonotype was counted ten times or more. This sequence joins TRBV27 and TRBJ2-1; TRBD1 aligns across 7 bases. V lost 5 bases, J lost 0 bases, and 10 bases stayed unmatched. This CDR3 is 17 amino acids long. Germline lookup yields CDR1 MNHEY and CDR2 SMNVEV (reference sequence). CDR3 region: CASSTLPTGSSYNEQFF. The CDR3 DNA follows: TGTGCCAGCAGTACCTTACCGACAGGGAGCTCCTACAATGAGCAGTTCTTC.

V is TRBV11-1 and J is TRBJ2-1; D might be TRBD1 (6 bases). There are 12 residues in the CDR3. Trimming pared 6 bases from V and 7 bases from J, leaving 10 bases between. The germline V gene encodes CDR1 SGHAT and CDR2 FQDESV (reference sequence). This CDR3 is CASRLGANEQFF. As DNA, the CDR3 is TGTGCCAGCAGATTGGGGGCAAATGAGCAGTTCTTC.

CDR3 nucleotide sequence: TGTGCCAGTAGCGGGACAGCCTACTACGAGCAGTACTTC. Translating it yields CASSGTAYYEQYF. The chain links TRBV19 to TRBJ2-7; 7 bases line up with TRBD1. The germline V gene has CDR1 LNHDA and CDR2 SQIVND (reference sequence). This CDR3 comprises 13 residues. V was clipped by 6 bases and J by 3 bases; unmatched bases: 5.

The J gene is TRBJ2-2, the V gene TRBV5-1; D is perhaps TRBD2 (5 bases). Germline V gene lookup returns CDR1 SGHRS and CDR2 YFSETQ. The CDR3 consists of 16 residues. V lost 2 bases and J lost 1, with 12 bases in between. The CDR3 sequence is CASSFMAGQNTGELFF. The CDR3 DNA sequence: TGCGCCAGCAGCTTCATGGCGGGTCAGAACACCGGGGAGCTGTTTTTT.

With regard to this clonotype: Compared with germline, one end of the junction differs, possibly owing to a read error. The chain joins TRBV29-1 to TRBJ2-3; D could derive from TRBD1 or TRBD2 (5 bases each). This CDR3 contains 14 residues. Germline loops: CDR1 SQVTM, CDR2 ANQGSEA. The CDR3 sequence is CNVESRGTSDTQYF. CDR3 nucleotides: TGCAACGTTGAATCGCGAGGGACCTCAGATACGCAGTATTTT.

The chain employs TRBV27 and TRBJ2-1; D is possibly TRBD1 or TRBD2 (5 bases each). Germline V lookup: CDR1 MNHEY, CDR2 SMNVEV (reference sequence). This CDR3 comprises 15 residues. The V and J ends lost 5 bases and 5 bases respectively, with 16 bases between them. The CDR3: CASSPGTVGNNEQFF. The CDR3 DNA reads TGTGCCAGCAGTCCCGGGACGGTGGGAAACAATGAGCAGTTCTTC.

The chain uses TRBV20-1 and TRBJ2-3, with 11 positions matching TRBD2. CDR1 and CDR2 from the germline V gene are DFQATT and SNEGSKA (reference sequence). The CDR3 runs 18 residues. The junction had 14 bases not matched to a gene; V was cut back by 0 bases and J by 6 bases. CDR3: CSARDPTLLAGGPDTQYF. CDR3 in DNA: TGCAGTGCTAGAGATCCGACCCTTTTAGCGGGGGGGCCCGATACGCAGTATTTT.

The chain is built from TRBV5-1 and TRBJ1-1; D remains ambiguous. Germline V gene lookup returns CDR1 SGHRS and CDR2 YFSETQ. The ends were cut back, 8 bases at V and 5 bases at J, with 16 bases in the middle. The CDR3 loop spans 13 amino acids. CDR3 DNA sequence: TGCGCCAGATCAGGTGACATTGAGACTGAAGCTTTCTTT. Translated: CARSGDIETEAFF.

V gene TRBV27 combines with J gene TRBJ2-7; possibly TRBD2 for D (5 bases). The V and J ends lost 5 bases and 1 base respectively, with 12 bases between them. The CDR3 is 14 residues long. The germline V gene has CDR1 MNHEY and CDR2 SMNVEV (reference sequence). The CDR3 here is CASSGLVRSYEQYF. CDR3 DNA: TGTGCCAGCAGTGGACTGGTACGTTCCTACGAGCAGTACTTC.

This clonotype occurred a few times. The chain recombines TRBV25-1 with TRBJ2-6; D gene uncertain. Germline-derived CDR1 and CDR2 are MGHDK and SYGVNS. The CDR3 has 14 amino acids. V shed 6 bases and J shed 0 bases, with 6 bases lying between them. The CDR3 bases are TGTGCCAGCAGCACAGTCTCTGGGGCCAACGTCCTGACTTTC. Amino acids: CASSTVSGANVLTF.

The J gene is TRBJ1-5, the V gene TRBV20-1; tentatively, D is TRBD1 (5 bases). The CDR3 contains 14 residues. Deletions cut 0 bases from V and 3 bases from J, with 9 bases between. Germline loops: CDR1 DFQATT, CDR2 SNEGSKA (reference sequence). The CDR3, as DNA: TGCAGTGCTAGAGACAGGGTTGACAATCAGCCCCAGCATTTT. Translation: CSARDRVDNQPQHF.

The rearrangement joins TRBV7-9 to TRBJ2-5; a possible D gene is TRBD2 (6 bases). V was trimmed by 5 bases and J by 7 bases, leaving 23 bases between them. The CDR3 has 16 residues. Germline CDR1 SEHNR, CDR2 FQNEAQ (reference sequence). The CDR3 protein is CASSRRRGTASGTQYF. DNA for the CDR3: TGTGCCAGCAGCCGAAGGCGCGGGACTGCGTCTGGGACCCAGTACTTC. Together with reference TRBV7-9 and TRBJ2-5, the CDR3 gives the full variable domain: DTGVSQNPRHKITKRGQNVTFRCDPISEHNRLYWYRQTLGQGPEFLTYFQNEAQLEKSRLLSDRFSAERPKGSFSTLEIQRTEQGDSAMYLCASSRRRGTASGTQYFGPGTRLLVL.

The chain combines TRBV3-1 with TRBJ2-3; 8 positions match TRBD2. The CDR3 runs 15 residues. Germline CDR1 is LGHDT and CDR2 is YNNKEL (reference sequence). J gave up 5 bases and V 1 base, and 5 bases lay outside the gene matches. The chain's CDR3 is CASSQVGGAGDTQYF. In nucleotides, the CDR3 is TGTGCCAGCAGCCAAGTCGGGGGGGCCGGAGATACGCAGTATTTT.

Notes on this clonotype: Given a much more abundant clone one base away, this may be a read error. The chain employs TRBV29-1 and TRBJ2-1; possibly TRBD1 for D (6 bases). The CDR3 extends over 13 amino acids. The germline V gene has CDR1 SQVTM and CDR2 ANQGSEA. The CDR3: CSADSIVGNGQFF. In DNA form, the CDR3 reads TGCAGCGCGGACAGCATAGTGGGCAATGGGCAGTTCTTC.

The rearrangement links TRBV2 to TRBJ2-2, with D unclear. The germline gives CDR1 SNHLY, CDR2 FYNNEI. V lost 9 bases, J lost 0 bases, and 8 bases lay in between. This CDR3 has 13 amino acids. CDR3 amino acids: CASLDPNTGELFF. CDR3 in DNA: TGTGCCAGTTTAGACCCGAACACCGGGGAGCTGTTTTTT. Variable domain in full (rest from reference TRBV2 and TRBJ2-2): EPEVTQTPSHQVTQMGQEVILRCVPISNHLYFYWYRQILGQKVEFLVSFYNNEISEKSEIFDDQFSVERPDGSNFTLKIRSTKLEDSAMYFCASLDPNTGELFFGEGSRLTVL.

The chain links TRBV28 to TRBJ1-1, with D possibly being TRBD1 (5 bases). From germline, CDR1 is MDHEN and CDR2 SYDVKM. Trimming stripped 3 bases from V and 8 bases from J, with 10 bases between. CDR3 length: 12 residues. The CDR3 reads CASSLGGQEAFF. DNA for the CDR3: TGTGCCAGCAGTTTGGGGGGTCAGGAAGCTTTCTTT. Full variable domain (rest looked up from reference TRBV28 and TRBJ1-1): DVKVTQSSRYLVKRTGEKVFLECVQDMDHENMFWYRQDPGLGLRLIYFSYDVKMKEKGDIPEGYSVSREKKERFSLILESASTNQTSMYLCASSLGGQEAFFGQGTRLTVV.

The rearrangement links TRBV7-2 to TRBJ1-2; a possible D gene is TRBD1 (5 bases). This CDR3 has 14 amino acids. Trimming pared 4 bases from V and 4 bases from J, leaving 13 bases between. Germline CDR1 reads SGHTA; CDR2 reads FQGNSA. The CDR3 protein is CASSSSAGGYGYTF. The CDR3 DNA follows: TGTGCCAGCAGCTCGAGCGCTGGGGGCTATGGCTACACCTTC.